The T cell receptor beta chain under discussion was sequenced for a study of CD8 T cells in Susac syndrome. RNA totalling about 0.45 to 1 ug underwent reverse transcription with random hexamers. MiXCR was run by TCRdb on the immunoSEQ multiplex PCR reads, yielding one entry per CDR3 protein. Counted here are 120,000 or so distinct CDR3 sequences, around 94% occurring once; the ten biggest clones make up 0.21%. The CDR3 runs to 11 residues. The sample holds one count of this clonotype. At one end, the junction sequence differs from germline, possibly due to a read error. This sequence was found in a human donor with Susac syndrome. J is TRBJ2-7 and V is TRBV12-3 or TRBV12-4; D gene ambiguous. The sequenced material came from CD8+ T cells from PBMCs. The CDR3 sequence is CASSIAYEQYF. The CDR3 region has the DNA TGTGCCAGCAGTATAGCCTACGAGCAGTACTTC.